This TCR beta chain was recorded in a study of PD-1 blockade in mismatch repair-deficient tumors. Broader study findings: Tumor-resident clones, often undetectable pretreatment in blood, expanded then contracted after pembrolizumab.

The germline V gene encodes CDR1 SGHRS and CDR2 YFSETQ. CDR3 length: 14 amino acids. The V gene lost 6 bases and the J gene lost 0 bases, with 11 bases spanning the gap. TCRdb's copy holds only in-frame clones and misses some; the assay was immunoSEQ multiplex PCR. The sample lists about 34,000 clones, around 80% occurring once. Concerning this clone: Its antigen remains unknown.

The specimen was PBMCs, collected roughly 6 weeks after starting pembrolizumab. The chain recombines TRBV5-1 with TRBJ2-3; D is ambiguous. The TCR sequence derives from an adult with mismatch repair-deficient cancer. The DNA for the CDR3 is TGCGCCAGCATGAGAGGTGGTAGCACAGATACGCAGTATTTT. This sequence encodes CASMRGGSTDTQYF. Supplemented by reference TRBV5-1 and TRBJ2-3, the full variable domain reads KAGVTQTPRYLIKTRGQQVTLSCSPISGHRSVSWYQQTPGQGLQFLFEYFSETQRNKGNFPGRFSGRQFSNSRSEMNVSTLELGDSALYLCASMRGGSTDTQYFGPGTRLTVL.